The 3 T cell receptor beta chains in this list originate from one sample, sequenced in a study of spatial heterogeneity in lung cancer. The sample's time point: sample taken at primary tumor resection. Whole RNA, isolated from tumor, nontumor lung or frozen PBMC, was sequenced without prior sorting. TCRdb analysed the 5' RACE reads with MiXCR anew, one entry per CDR3 protein. The sample consists of about 26,000 distinct CDR3 sequences, roughly 12% of them appearing once. The specimen comprised PBMCs, sampled at surgery. Source of these receptors: a female donor with early-stage non-small cell lung cancer.

There are many counts of this clonotype. V usage is TRBV21-1 and J usage is TRBJ1-5; the D call of TRBD1 is as the table states it, not checked on the DNA. TRBV21-1 is listed as a pseudogene. The CDR3 is 18 residues long. Here the CDR3 DNA reads TGTGCCAGCAGCACCGGACAGGAGATACGGTATAGCAATCAGCCCCAGCATTTT. Protein product: CASSTGQEIRYSNQPQHF.

This clonotype has ten or more counts. The chain uses TRBV11-3 and TRBJ2-7; 12 bases agree with TRBD2. The germline CDR1 and CDR2 sequences are SGHNT and YENEEA. The CDR3 spans 16 residues. Trimming took 5 bases from V and 2 from J; bases not matched to a gene: 7. DNA for the CDR3: TGTGCCAGCAGCACCCCGACTAGCGGGGGACCCTACGAGCAGTACGTC. This encodes CASSTPTSGGPYEQYV.

The chain combines TRBV20-1 with TRBJ2-1, with a possible D match to TRBD1 (6 bases). Germline V gene lookup returns CDR1 DFQATT and CDR2 SNEGSKA (reference sequence). The CDR3 totals 12 residues. V was cut by 7 bases and J by 3 bases, with 10 bases left in between. CDR3 nucleotides: TGCAGTGAGTGGGGGCTCTACAATGAGCAGTTCTTC. This codes for CSEWGLYNEQFF.